This TCR beta chain is from a study of cytomegalovirus exposure and HLA in healthy donors. Broader study findings: V segments that were indistinguishable, TRBV6-2 and TRBV6-3 among them, were omitted from analysis.

Germline V gene lookup returns CDR1 SGHRS and CDR2 YFSETQ. CDR3 length: 14 amino acids. V gave up 5 bases and J gave up 4 bases, with 13 bases separating them. Details on this clone: Its antigen is still unknown.

Healthy bone marrow donors made up the cohort. Use of 60 Vbeta and 13 Jbeta primers characterized the PCR. Using immunoSEQ multiplex PCR, the repertoire was profiled, and TCRdb retains in-frame clones only, with some absent. The sample holds some 160,000 clones, over 75% seen once. The clonotype comes from a man in his forties or fifties in good health and CMV-seropositive. The chain is built from TRBV5-1 and TRBJ1-3, with D perhaps matching TRBD1 (6 bases). Sequenced input: PBMCs. The CDR3 coding sequence is TGCGCCAGCAGGTTACAGGGAGAAGGAAACACCATATATTTT. Translation: CASRLQGEGNTIYF.